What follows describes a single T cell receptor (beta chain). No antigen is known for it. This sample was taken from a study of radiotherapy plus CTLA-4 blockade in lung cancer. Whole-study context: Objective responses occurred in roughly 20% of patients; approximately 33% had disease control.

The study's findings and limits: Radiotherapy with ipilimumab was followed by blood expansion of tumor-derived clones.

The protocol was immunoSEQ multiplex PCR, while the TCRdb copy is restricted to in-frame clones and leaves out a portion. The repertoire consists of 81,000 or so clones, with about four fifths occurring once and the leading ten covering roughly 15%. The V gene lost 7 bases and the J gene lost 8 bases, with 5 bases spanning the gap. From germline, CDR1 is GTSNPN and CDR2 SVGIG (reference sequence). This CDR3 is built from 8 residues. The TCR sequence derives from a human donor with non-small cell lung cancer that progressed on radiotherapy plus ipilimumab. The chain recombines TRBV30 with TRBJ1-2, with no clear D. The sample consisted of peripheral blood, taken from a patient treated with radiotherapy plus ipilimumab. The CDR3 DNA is TGTGCCTCAGGAGGCTACACCTTC. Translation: CASGGYTF. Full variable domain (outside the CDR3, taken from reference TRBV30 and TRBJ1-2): SQTIHQWPATLVQPVGSPLSLECTVEGTSNPNLYWYRQAAGRGLQLLFYSVGIGQISSEVPQNLSASRPQDRQFILSSKKLLLSDSGFYLCASGGYTFGSGTRLTVV.